Included here is one T cell receptor (beta chain) sequence, with context. The antigen remains unidentified. Additional DNA sequences in this sample encode the identical CDR3. The repertoire was sequenced with immunoSEQ multiplex PCR; TCRdb's copy has only in-frame clones and lacks some. The sample lists 500,000 to 550,000 clones; 95% to 97% were seen once. The V end was cut by 2 bases, the J end by 1 base, with 8 bases between. Per germline, CDR1 KGHSH and CDR2 LQKENI. This CDR3 spans 14 amino acids. The data derive from a study of shared clonotypes between healthy human individuals. Study context: Per donor, three plates held CD4 naive cells, three held CD4 memory, two held CD8 naive and one held CD8 memory.

General study points: All-four-donor shared clonotypes had higher generation probabilities than non-shared clonotypes did.

This receptor was obtained from a woman in her 30s in good health. The rearrangement joins TRBV18 to TRBJ1-1, with no clear D. The sample consisted of naive CD4+ T cells sorted from blood. Subset defined: CD45RA+ positively selected. In nucleotides, the CDR3 is TGTGCCAGCTCACCAGGTAGCCCGAACACTGAAGCTTTCTTT. The encoded protein is CASSPGSPNTEAFF.